This T cell receptor (beta chain) is from a study of chemoradiotherapy in HPV16-positive cancers. CDR3 size: 16 residues. In germline, CDR1 is SGHAT, CDR2 FQNNGV. J was trimmed by 0 bases and V by 3 bases; bases with no gene match: 8. Generated by immunoSEQ multiplex PCR, the TCRdb table keeps only in-frame clones and is missing some. The data show about 5,800 clones, 60% to 85% seen once. Overall study results and limits: During treatment, candidate HPV-specific clones and E7-related motifs expanded in tumor.

As to this clone: Its target is unknown.

This specimen was acquired from a patient who underwent chemoradiotherapy. V gene TRBV11-2 combines with J gene TRBJ2-7; 7 bases are shared with TRBD2. This clonotype was sampled from a human donor with HPV-associated anogenital cancer. CDR3 DNA sequence: TGTGCCAGCAGCTTGGGAGACCTAGCGGCCTCCTACGAGCAGTACTTC. Translated, it gives CASSLGDLAASYEQYF.